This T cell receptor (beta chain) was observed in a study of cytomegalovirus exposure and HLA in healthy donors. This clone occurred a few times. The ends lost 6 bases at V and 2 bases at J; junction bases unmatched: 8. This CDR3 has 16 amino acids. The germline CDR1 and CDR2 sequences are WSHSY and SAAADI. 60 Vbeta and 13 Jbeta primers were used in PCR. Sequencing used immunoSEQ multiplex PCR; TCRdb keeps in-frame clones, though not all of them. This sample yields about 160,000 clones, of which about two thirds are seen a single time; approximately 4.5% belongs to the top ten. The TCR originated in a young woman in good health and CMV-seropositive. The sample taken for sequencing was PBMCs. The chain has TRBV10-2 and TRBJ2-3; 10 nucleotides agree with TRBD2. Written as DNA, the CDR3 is TGCGCCAGCAGCGATCTAGCGGGGGCCCTCACAGATACGCAGTATTTT. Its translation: CASSDLAGALTDTQYF.